Given below is one T cell receptor (beta chain) in context. As yet, its antigen is unknown. The data originate from a study of regulatory T cells. Whole-study findings and limits: Hydrophobic residues at CDR3 positions 6 and 7 were enriched in conventional CD4+ T cells of CD3G-deficient patients. Skewed V and J usage and few unique V-J pairs marked patient repertoires, most in Tregs.

CDR1 SQVTM and CDR2 ANQGSEA come from the germline V gene. V lost 6 bases and J lost 6; bases outside the gene matches: 9. The CDR3 consists of 14 residues. Autoimmunity was present in every CD3G-deficient patient, worse in two. Patients aged 2 to 39 years had fewer naive T cells. The PCR used 52 TRBV and 13 TRBJ primers. The assay was immunoSEQ multiplex PCR, and TCRdb's table has in-frame clones only and misses some. Among approximately 31,000 clones listed, over 90% were seen once. This receptor was obtained from a child aged 2 to 9 with CD3G deficiency. Source material: conventional CD4+ T cells sorted from blood. The chain has TRBV29-1 and TRBJ2-1; 9 nucleotides agree with TRBD2. The CDR3 protein is CSVSKRGDFNEQFF. DNA for the CDR3: TGCAGCGTCTCAAAGCGGGGGGATTTCAATGAGCAGTTCTTC.